This TCR beta chain was sequenced in a study of blood T cell repertoires in COVID-19. Sequencing was performed with immunoSEQ multiplex PCR; in TCRdb, only in-frame clones are kept and a portion is missing. The table lists 220,000 or so clones, 80% to 85% of them singletons, with about 7% in the top ten. Germline V gene lookup returns CDR1 GTSNPN and CDR2 SVGIG (reference sequence). Trimming took off 2 bases at V and 8 bases at J, with 15 bases between the two ends. The CDR3 spans 13 residues. In this sample, this clone turned up once. Material for sequencing was PBMCs or T cells enriched from blood (not recorded which). The TCR sequence derives from a woman aged 40 to 50 who had recovered from COVID-19. The chain links TRBV30 to TRBJ1-2; TRBD1 is a possible D gene (5 bases). This CDR3 reads CAWSSTGTHGYTF. Written as DNA, the CDR3 is TGTGCCTGGAGTAGTACCGGGACTCACGGCTACACCTTC.